This TCR beta chain was documented in a study of OX40 agonist ivuxolimab in advanced cancers. Context from the whole study: Ivuxolimab, which targeted the costimulatory receptor OX40 (CD134), was an agonistic, fully human IgG2 monoclonal antibody. Intravenous ivuxolimab was administered to patients every 2 weeks at six dose levels: 0.01, 0.1, 0.3, 1.5, 3 and 10 mg/kg. Among the approximately 50 dose-escalation patients, around 19 had hepatocellular carcinoma, approximately 15 melanoma, 9 renal cell carcinoma and 9 head and neck cancer. In the dose-escalation cohort, 82.7% of patients were male, and the mean age was approximately 60 years, with a range of about 20 to 90. Prior anti-PD-1, anti-PD-L1 or anti-CTLA-4 therapy was permitted, and 35% to 40% of dose-escalation patients had received checkpoint inhibitors. Three dose-escalation patients achieved partial responses, one with hepatocellular carcinoma and two with cutaneous melanoma. Peripheral TCRbeta sequencing aimed to test whether ivuxolimab altered TCR sequence diversity and caused clonal T-cell expansion. The paper covers the monotherapy dose-escalation part of the phase I ivuxolimab trial, which included N = 52 patients. What the authors observed across the whole study: Low levels of normalized T-cell clonal expansion were also seen in some patients who did not respond. In partial responders in the 0.1-3.0 mg/kg groups, normalized peripheral clonal expansion was found to be among the lowest, especially among CD8+ T cells. After ivuxolimab, CD8+ T cells had more expanded clones than CD4+ T cells on average. Which antigens the clonally expanded peripheral T cells were specific for was not determined. At doses from 0.1 to 3.0 mg/kg, clonal expansion was seen in both CD4+ and CD8+ blood T cells between baseline and week 6.

Patients with a history of autoimmune disease or receiving systemic immunosuppression were excluded from the trial. In every dose cohort, peripheral blood was drawn for TCR sequencing at baseline, cycle 4 day 1, and cycle 7 day 1. The samples were taken from a phase I, first-in-human, multicenter, open-label dose-escalation trial of ivuxolimab. Adults with locally advanced or metastatic melanoma, renal cell carcinoma, hepatocellular carcinoma or head and neck squamous cell carcinoma were enrolled in the trial. Before TCR sequencing, CD4+ and CD8+ T cells were separately sorted from peripheral blood. On this clone: The clone's antigen remains unknown. Base qualities are not provided; no much larger clone lies one nucleotide away.

To sequence the TCRbeta CDR3 region, genomic DNA was isolated from the sorted cells. The immunoSEQ Assay was used for sequencing of TCRbeta CDR3 regions. Drawn from immuneACCESS, this table holds only the in-frame rearrangements with V and J called that TCRdb kept. Clones are partly lost; checked studies trace under half to an unresolved V gene and leave the rest unexplained. The sample table lists 24,000 or so clones, approximately 91% of them with a count of one. Almost 50% of the sample is held by the ten biggest clonotypes. The CDR3 measures 16 amino acids from cysteine to phenylalanine. Only the CDR3 DNA stays, 48 bases, in frame from base 1. A distance of 13 bases separates the germline ends of V and J, which lose 0 bases and 1 base respectively. CDR1 SGHRS and CDR2 YFSETQ were looked up in the germline V gene.

The receptor was isolated from an adult with an advanced solid tumor such as melanoma, head and neck, liver or kidney cancer. Sequences were derived from CD4+ or CD8+ T cells sorted from blood, sampled in a trial of the OX40 agonist ivuxolimab. The chain joins TRBV5-1 to TRBJ1-1; matching of 5 bases hints at TRBD1 as the D gene. The nucleotide sequence reads as follows: TGCGCCAGCAGCTTGGCTATAGGGGTGGGGAACACTGAAGCTTTCTTT. It translates to CASSLAIGVGNTEAFF. Where the CDR3 stops, the reference TRBV5-1 and TRBJ1-1 genes take over; the full variable domain is KAGVTQTPRYLIKTRGQQVTLSCSPISGHRSVSWYQQTPGQGLQFLFEYFSETQRNKGNFPGRFSGRQFSNSRSEMNVSTLELGDSALYLCASSLAIGVGNTEAFFGQGTRLTVV.